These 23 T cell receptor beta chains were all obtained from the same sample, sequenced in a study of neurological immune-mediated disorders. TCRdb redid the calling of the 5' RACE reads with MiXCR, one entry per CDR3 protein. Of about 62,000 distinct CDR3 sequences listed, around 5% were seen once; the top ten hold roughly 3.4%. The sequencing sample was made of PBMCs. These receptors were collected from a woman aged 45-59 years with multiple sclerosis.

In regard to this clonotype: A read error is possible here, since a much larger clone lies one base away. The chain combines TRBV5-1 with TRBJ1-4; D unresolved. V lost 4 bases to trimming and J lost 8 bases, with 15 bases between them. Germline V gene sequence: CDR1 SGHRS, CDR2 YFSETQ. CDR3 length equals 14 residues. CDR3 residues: CASSRRVTGEKLFF. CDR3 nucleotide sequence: TGCGCCAGCAGCCGGAGGGTTACGGGGGAAAAACTGTTTTTT.

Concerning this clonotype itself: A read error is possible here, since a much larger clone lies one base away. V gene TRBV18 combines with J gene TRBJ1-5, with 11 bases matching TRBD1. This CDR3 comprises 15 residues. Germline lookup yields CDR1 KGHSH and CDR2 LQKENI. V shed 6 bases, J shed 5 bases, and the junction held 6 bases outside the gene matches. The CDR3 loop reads CASSRDRGTYQPQHF. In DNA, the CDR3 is TGTGCCAGCTCCCGGGACAGGGGGACGTATCAGCCCCAGCATTTT.

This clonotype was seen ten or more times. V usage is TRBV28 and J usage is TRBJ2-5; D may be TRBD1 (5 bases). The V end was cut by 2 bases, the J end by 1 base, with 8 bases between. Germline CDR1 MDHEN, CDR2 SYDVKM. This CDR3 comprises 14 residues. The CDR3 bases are TGTGCCAGCAGTTTAAGGGGATTCCAAGAGACCCAGTACTTC. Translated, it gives CASSLRGFQETQYF.

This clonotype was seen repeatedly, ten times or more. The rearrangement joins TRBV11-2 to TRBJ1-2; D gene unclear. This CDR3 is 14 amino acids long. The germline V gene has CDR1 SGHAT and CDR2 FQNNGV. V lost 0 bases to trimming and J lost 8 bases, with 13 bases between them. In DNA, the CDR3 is TGTGCCAGCAGCTTAGATCGTTGGGGTCAAGGCTACACCTTC. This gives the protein CASSLDRWGQGYTF.

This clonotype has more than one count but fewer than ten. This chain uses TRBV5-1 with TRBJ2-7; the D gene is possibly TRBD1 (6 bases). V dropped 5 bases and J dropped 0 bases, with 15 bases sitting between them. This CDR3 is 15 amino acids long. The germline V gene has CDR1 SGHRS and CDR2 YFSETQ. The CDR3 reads CASRATGTRSYEQYF. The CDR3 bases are TGCGCCAGCAGGGCAACAGGGACCCGCTCCTACGAGCAGTACTTC.

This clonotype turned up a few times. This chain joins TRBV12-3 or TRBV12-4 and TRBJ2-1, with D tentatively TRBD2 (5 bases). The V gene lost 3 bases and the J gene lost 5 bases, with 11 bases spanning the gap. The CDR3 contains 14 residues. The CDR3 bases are TGTGCCAGCAGTTTTGGACTTCTACACAATGAGCAGTTCTTC. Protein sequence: CASSFGLLHNEQFF.

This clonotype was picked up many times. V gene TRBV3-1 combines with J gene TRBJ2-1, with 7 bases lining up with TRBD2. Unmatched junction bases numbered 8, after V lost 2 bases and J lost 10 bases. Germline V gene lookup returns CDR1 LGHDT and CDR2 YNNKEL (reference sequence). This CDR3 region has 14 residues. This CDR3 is CASSQTGGTREQFF. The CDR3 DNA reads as TGTGCCAGCAGCCAAACGGGGGGAACTCGAGAGCAGTTCTTC.

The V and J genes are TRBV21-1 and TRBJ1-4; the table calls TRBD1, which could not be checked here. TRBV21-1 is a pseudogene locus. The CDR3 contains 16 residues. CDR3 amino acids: CASSKKMGGSNEKLFF. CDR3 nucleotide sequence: TGTGCCAGCAGCAAAAAGATGGGGGGATCTAATGAAAAACTGTTTTTT.

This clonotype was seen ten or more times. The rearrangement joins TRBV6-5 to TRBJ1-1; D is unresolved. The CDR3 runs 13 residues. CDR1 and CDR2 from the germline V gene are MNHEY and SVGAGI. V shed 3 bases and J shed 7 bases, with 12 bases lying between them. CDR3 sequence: CASSYTNTGEAFF. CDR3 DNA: TGTGCCAGCAGTTATACCAATACGGGTGAAGCTTTCTTT.

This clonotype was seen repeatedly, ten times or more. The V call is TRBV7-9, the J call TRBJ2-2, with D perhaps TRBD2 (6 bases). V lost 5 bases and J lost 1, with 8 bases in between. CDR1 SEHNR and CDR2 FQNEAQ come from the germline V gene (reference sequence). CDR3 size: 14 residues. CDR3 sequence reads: CASSPGLNTGELFF. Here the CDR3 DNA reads TGTGCCAGCAGCCCGGGACTGAACACCGGGGAGCTGTTTTTT. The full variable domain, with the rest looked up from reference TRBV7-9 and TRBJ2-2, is DTGVSQNPRHKITKRGQNVTFRCDPISEHNRLYWYRQTLGQGPEFLTYFQNEAQLEKSRLLSDRFSAERPKGSFSTLEIQRTEQGDSAMYLCASSPGLNTGELFFGEGSRLTVL.

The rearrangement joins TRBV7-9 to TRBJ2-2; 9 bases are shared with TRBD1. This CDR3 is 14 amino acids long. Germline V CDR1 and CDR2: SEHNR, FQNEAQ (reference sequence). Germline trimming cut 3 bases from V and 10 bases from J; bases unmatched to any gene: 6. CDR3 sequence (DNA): TGTGCCAGCAGCTTTGGACAGGGGTTGGTGGAGCTGTTTTTT. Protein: CASSFGQGLVELFF.

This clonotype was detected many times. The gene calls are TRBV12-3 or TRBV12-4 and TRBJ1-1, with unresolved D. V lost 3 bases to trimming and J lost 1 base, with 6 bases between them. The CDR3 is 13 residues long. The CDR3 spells CASSFSQNTEAFF. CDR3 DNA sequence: TGTGCCAGCAGTTTTTCCCAGAACACTGAAGCTTTCTTT.

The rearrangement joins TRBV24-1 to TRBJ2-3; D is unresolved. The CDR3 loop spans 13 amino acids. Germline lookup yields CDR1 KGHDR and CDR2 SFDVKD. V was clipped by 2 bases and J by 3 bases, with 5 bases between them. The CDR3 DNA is TGTGCCACCAGTGATTATGCGACAGATACGCAGTATTTT. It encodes CATSDYATDTQYF.

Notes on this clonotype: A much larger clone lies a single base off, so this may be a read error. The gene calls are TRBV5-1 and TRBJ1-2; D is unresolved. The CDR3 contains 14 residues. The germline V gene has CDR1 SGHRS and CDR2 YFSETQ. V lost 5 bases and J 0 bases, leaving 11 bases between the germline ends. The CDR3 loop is CASSEPGTNYGYTF. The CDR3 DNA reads TGCGCCAGCAGTGAACCGGGGACTAACTATGGCTACACCTTC.

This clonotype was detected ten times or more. CDR3 DNA sequence: TGCGCCAGCAGCCTTAGGATCCTTGACCCAGATACGCAGTATTTT. This gives the protein CASSLRILDPDTQYF. V and J are TRBV4-1 and TRBJ2-3; D is ambiguous. Germline CDR1 MGHRA, CDR2 YSYEKL. The V end was cut by 4 bases, the J end by 4 bases, with 15 bases between. The CDR3 covers 15 residues.

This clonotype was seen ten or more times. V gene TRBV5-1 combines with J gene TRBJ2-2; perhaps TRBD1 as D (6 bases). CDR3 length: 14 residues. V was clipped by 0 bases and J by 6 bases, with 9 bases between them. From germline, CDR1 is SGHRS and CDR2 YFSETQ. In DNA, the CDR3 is TGCGCCAGCAGCTTGGATCCAGGGGCCGGGGAGCTGTTTTTT. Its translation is CASSLDPGAGELFF.

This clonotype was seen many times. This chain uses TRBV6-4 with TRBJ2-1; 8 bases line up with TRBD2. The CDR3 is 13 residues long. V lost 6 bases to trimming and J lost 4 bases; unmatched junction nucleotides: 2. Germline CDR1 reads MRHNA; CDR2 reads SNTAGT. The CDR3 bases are TGTGCCAGCAGCGGGGGGGATTACAATGAGCAGTTCTTC. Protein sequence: CASSGGDYNEQFF.

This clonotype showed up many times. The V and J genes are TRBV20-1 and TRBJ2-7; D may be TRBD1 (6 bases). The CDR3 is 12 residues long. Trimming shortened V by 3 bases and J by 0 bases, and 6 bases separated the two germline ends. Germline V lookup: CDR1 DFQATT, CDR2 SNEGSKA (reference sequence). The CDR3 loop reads CSASRGSYEQYF. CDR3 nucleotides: TGCAGTGCTAGCAGGGGCTCCTACGAGCAGTACTTC.

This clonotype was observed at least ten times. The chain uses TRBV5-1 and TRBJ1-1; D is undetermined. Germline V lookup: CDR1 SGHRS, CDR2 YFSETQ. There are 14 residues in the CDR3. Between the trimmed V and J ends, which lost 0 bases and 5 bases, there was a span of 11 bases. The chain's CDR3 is CASSLEVRGTEAFF. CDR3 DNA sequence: TGCGCCAGCAGCTTGGAGGTTCGGGGAACTGAAGCTTTCTTT.

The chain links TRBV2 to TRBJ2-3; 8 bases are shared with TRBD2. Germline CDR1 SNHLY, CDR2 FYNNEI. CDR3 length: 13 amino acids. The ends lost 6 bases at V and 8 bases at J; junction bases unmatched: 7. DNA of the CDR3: TGTGCCAGCAGAGATCCGGGACTAGGTACGCAGTATTTT. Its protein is CASRDPGLGTQYF.

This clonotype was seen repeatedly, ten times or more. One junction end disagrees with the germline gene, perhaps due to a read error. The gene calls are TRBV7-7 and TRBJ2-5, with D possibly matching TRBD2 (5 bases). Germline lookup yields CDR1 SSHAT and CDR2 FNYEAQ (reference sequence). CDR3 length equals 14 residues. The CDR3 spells CASSPNGIRETQYF. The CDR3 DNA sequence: TGTGCTAGCAGCCCGAACGGGATTCGAGAGACCCAGTACTTC.

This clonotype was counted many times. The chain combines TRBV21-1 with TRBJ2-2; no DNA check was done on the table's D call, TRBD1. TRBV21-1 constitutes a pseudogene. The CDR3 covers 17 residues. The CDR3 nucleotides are TGTGCCAGCAGCAAAGTTTTAGAACAGGGGCACACCGGGGAGCTGTTTTTT. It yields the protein CASSKVLEQGHTGELFF.

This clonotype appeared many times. The DNA for the CDR3 is TGTGCCAGCAGACCCCAACTAGCGGGGCACAATGAGCAGTTCTTC. Protein sequence: CASRPQLAGHNEQFF. The rearrangement joins TRBV2 to TRBJ2-1, with TRBD2 matching over 10 bases. CDR3 length: 15 amino acids. Trimming removed 6 bases from V and 5 bases from J; junction bases left unmatched: 7. Germline V gene sequence: CDR1 SNHLY, CDR2 FYNNEI.